This T cell receptor beta chain is from a study of blood T cell repertoires in COVID-19. Study background: COVID-19 samples collected from the United States, Italy and Spain covered acute and convalescent phases. T cells, B-cell-depleted T cells, or PBMCs supplied cDNA or gDNA.

Looked up from germline, CDR1 is LNHDA and CDR2 is SQIVND (reference sequence). Deletions cut 8 bases from V and 4 bases from J, with 20 bases between. The CDR3 runs 15 residues. Using immunoSEQ multiplex PCR, the repertoire was profiled, and TCRdb retains in-frame clones only, with some absent. The table shows about 170,000 clones, with about 86% occurring only once. The sequencing sample was made of peripheral blood. The chain employs TRBV19 and TRBJ1-2; TRBD1 is a possible D gene (5 bases). The TCR was taken from a human donor with acute or convalescent COVID-19. The donor label of this sample is uncertain. The CDR3 reads CASGGRGASFYGYTF. Here the CDR3 DNA reads TGTGCCAGTGGCGGGAGAGGGGCTTCTTTCTATGGCTACACCTTC.